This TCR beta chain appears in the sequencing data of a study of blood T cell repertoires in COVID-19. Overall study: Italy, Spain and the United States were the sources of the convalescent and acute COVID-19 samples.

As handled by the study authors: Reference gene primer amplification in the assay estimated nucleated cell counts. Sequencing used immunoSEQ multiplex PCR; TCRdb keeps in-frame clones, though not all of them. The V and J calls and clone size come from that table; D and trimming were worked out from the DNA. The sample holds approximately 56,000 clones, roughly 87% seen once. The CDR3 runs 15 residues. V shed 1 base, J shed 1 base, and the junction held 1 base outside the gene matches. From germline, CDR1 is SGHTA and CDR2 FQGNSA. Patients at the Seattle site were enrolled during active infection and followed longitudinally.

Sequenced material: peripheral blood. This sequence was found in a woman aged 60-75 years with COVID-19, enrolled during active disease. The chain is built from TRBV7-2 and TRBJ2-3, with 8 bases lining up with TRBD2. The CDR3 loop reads CASSLVSGGTDTQYF. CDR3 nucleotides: TGTGCCAGCAGCTTAGTTAGCGGGGGCACAGATACGCAGTATTTT. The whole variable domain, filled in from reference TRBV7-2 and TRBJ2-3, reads GAGVSQSPSNKVTEKGKDVELRCDPISGHTALYWYRQSLGQGLEFLIYFQGNSAPDKSGLPSDRFSAERTGGSVSTLTIQRTQQEDSAVYLCASSLVSGGTDTQYFGPGTRLTVL.